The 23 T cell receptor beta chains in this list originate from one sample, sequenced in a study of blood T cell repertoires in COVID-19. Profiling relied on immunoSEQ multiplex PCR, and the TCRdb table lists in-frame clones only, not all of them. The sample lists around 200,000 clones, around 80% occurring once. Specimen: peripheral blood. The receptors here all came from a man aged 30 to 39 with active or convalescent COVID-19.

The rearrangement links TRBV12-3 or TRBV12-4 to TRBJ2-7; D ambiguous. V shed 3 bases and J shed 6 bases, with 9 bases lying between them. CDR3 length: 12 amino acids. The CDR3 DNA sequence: TGTGCCAGCAGTTTTGTACAGATCGAGCAGTACTTC. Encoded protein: CASSFVQIEQYF.

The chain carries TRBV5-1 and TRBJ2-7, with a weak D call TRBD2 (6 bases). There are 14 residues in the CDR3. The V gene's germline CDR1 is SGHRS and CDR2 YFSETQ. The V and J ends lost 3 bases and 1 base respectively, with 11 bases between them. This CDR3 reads CASSSGLISYEQYF. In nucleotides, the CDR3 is TGCGCCAGCAGCTCGGGACTCATTTCCTACGAGCAGTACTTC.

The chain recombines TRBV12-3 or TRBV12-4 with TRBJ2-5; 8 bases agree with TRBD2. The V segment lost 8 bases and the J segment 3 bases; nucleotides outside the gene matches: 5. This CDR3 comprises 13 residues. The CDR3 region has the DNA TGTGCCAGCTGCCGGGGGGGGGAAGAGACCCAGTACTTC. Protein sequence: CASCRGGEETQYF.

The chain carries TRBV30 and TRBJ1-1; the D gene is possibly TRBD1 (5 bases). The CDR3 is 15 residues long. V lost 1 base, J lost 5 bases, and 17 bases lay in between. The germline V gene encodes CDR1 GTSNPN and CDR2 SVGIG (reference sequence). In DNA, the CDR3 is TGTGCCTGGAGTGGTTATGCGGTTGGGGGGACTGAAGCTTTCTTT. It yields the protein CAWSGYAVGGTEAFF.

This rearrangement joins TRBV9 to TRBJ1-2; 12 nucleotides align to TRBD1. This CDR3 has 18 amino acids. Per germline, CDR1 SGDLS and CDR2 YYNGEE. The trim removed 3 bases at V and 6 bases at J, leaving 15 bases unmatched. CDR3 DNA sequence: TGTGCCAGCAGCGGATCCCGGGACAGGGGGCCCCGCGCCAATGGCTACACCTTC. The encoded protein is CASSGSRDRGPRANGYTF.

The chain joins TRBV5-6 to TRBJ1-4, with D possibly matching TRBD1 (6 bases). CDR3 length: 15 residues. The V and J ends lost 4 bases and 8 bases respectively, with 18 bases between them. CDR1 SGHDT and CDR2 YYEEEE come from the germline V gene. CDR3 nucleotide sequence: TGTGCCAGCAGCGACACAGGGATCGTGCTGGAAAAACTGTTTTTT. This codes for CASSDTGIVLEKLFF.

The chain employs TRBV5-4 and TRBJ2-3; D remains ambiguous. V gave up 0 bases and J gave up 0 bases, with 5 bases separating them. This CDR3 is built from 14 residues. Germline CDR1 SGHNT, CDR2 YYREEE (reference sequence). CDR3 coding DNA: TGTGCCAGCAGCTTGGGGCGGAGCACAGATACGCAGTATTTT. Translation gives CASSLGRSTDTQYF.

CDR3 sequence reads: CATSDRSGGITGELFF. The CDR3, as DNA: TGTGCCACCAGTGACCGTAGCGGGGGCATCACCGGGGAGCTGTTTTTT. The rearrangement links TRBV24-1 to TRBJ2-2; 9 positions agree with TRBD2. Germline V gene sequence: CDR1 KGHDR, CDR2 SFDVKD. The CDR3 has 16 residues. V shed 4 bases and J 4 bases; nucleotides not matched to a gene: 6.

The CDR3: CASTLSLEADTQYF. CDR3 nucleotides: TGTGCCAGTACTCTCAGTCTCGAAGCAGATACGCAGTATTTT. The chain uses TRBV19 and TRBJ2-3; unclear D gene. The CDR3 sequence is 14 residues long. V was cut by 7 bases and J by 4 bases, with 15 bases left in between. From germline, CDR1 is LNHDA and CDR2 SQIVND (reference sequence).

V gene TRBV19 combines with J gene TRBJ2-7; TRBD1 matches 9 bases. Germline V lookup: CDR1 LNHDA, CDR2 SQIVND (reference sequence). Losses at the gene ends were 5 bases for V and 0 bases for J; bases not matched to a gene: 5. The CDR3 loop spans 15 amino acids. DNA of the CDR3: TGTGCCAGTAGTGGCCCGGGACAGGGCTCCTACGAGCAGTACTTC. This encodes CASSGPGQGSYEQYF.

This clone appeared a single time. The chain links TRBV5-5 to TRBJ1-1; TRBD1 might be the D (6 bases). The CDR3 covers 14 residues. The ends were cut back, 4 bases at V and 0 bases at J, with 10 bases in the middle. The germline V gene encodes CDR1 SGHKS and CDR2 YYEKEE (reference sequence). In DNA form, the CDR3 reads TGTGCCAGCAGCATGCAGGGGATGAACACTGAAGCTTTCTTT. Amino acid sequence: CASSMQGMNTEAFF.

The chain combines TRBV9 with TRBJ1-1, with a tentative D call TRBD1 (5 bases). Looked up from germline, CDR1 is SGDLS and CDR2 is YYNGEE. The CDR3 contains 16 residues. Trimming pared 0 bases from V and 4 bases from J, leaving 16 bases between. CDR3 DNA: TGTGCCAGCAGCGTAGAAACATCGACAGCGCGCACTGAAGCTTTCTTT. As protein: CASSVETSTARTEAFF.

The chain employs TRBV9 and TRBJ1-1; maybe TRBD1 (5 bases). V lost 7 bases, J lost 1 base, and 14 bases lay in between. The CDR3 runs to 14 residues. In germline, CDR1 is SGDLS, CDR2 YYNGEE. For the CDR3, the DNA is TGTGCCAGCTCATCCGGACAAAAGAACACTGAAGCTTTCTTT. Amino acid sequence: CASSSGQKNTEAFF.

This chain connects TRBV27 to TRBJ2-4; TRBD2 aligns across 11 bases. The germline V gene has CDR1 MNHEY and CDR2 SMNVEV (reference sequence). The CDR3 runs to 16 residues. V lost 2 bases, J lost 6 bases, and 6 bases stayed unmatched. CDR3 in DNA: TGTGCCAGCAGTTTAACCGGGACTAGCGGCGGAAACATTCAGTACTTC. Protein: CASSLTGTSGGNIQYF.

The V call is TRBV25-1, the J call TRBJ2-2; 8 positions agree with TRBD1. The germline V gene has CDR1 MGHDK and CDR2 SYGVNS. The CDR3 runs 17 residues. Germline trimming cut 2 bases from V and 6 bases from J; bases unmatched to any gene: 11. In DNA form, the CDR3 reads TGTGCCAGCAGTGAAATGTTGGGCCAGGGGGCTGCCGGGGAGCTGTTTTTT. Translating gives CASSEMLGQGAAGELFF.

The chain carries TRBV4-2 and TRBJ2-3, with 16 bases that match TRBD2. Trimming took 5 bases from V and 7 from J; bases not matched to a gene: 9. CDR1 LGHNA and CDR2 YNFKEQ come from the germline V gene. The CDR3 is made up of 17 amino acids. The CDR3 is CASSAGTSGGAQNTQYF. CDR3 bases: TGTGCCAGCAGCGCCGGGACTAGCGGGGGGGCACAAAATACGCAGTATTTT.

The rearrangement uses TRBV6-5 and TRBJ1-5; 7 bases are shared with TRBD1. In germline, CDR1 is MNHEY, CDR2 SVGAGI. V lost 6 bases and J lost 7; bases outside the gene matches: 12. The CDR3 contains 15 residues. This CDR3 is CASRTLTGFLQPQHF. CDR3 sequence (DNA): TGTGCCAGCAGGACTTTGACAGGGTTTCTCCAGCCCCAGCATTTT.

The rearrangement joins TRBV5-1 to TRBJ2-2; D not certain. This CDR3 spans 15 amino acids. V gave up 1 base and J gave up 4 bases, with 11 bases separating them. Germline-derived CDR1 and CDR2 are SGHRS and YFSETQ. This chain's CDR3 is CASSLQRSSTGELFF. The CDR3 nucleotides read TGCGCCAGCAGCTTGCAGCGTAGCAGCACCGGGGAGCTGTTTTTT.

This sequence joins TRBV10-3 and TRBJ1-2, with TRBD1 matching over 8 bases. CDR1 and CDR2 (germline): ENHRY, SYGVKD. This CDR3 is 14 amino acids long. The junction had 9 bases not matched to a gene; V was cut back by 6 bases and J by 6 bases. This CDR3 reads CAISLGTGGHGYTF. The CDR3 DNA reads TGTGCCATCAGCCTTGGAACAGGGGGTCATGGCTACACCTTC.

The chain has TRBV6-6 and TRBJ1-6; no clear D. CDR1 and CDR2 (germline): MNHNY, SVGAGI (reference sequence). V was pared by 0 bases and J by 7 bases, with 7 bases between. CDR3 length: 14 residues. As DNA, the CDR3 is TGTGCCAGCAGTTACTCCGAGATGAATTCACCCCTCCACTTT. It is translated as CASSYSEMNSPLHF.

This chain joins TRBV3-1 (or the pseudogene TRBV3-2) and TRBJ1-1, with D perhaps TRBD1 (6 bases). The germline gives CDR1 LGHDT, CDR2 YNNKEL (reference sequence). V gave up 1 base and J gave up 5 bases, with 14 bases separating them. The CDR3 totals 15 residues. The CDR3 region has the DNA TGTGCCAGCAGCCAAGCCGACGCAGGGGTGACTGAAGCTTTCTTT. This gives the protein CASSQADAGVTEAFF.

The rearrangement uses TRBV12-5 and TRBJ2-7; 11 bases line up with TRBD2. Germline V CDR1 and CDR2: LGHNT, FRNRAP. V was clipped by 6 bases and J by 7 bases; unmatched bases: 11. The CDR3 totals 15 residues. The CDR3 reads CASGFLTSGSEEQYF. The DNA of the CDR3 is TGTGCTAGTGGGTTCCTTACTAGCGGGAGTGAAGAGCAGTACTTC.

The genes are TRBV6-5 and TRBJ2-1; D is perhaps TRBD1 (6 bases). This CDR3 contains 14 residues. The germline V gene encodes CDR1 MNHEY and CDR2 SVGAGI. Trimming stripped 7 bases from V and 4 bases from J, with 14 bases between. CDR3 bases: TGTGCCAGCACGCGGCAGGGGAGATACAATGAGCAGTTCTTC. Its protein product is CASTRQGRYNEQFF.